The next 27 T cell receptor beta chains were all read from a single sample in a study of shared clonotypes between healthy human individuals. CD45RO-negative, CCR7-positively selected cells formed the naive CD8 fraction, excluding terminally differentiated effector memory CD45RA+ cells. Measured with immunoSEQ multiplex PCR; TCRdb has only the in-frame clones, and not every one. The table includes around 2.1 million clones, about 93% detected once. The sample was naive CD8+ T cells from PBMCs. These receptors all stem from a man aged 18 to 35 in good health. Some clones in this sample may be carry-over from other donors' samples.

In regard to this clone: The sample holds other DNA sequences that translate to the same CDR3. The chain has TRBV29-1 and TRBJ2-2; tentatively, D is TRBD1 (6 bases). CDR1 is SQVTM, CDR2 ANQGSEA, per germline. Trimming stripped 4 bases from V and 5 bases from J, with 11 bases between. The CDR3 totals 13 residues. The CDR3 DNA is TGCAGCGTTGTGATAGGGGGAACCGGGGAGCTGTTTTTT. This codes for CSVVIGGTGELFF.

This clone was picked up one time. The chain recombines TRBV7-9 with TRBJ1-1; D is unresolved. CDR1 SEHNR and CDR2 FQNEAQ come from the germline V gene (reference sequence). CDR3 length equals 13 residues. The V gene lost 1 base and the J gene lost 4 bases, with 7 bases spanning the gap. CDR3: CASSLDRSTEAFF. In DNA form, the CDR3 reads TGTGCCAGCAGCTTAGACCGGAGCACTGAAGCTTTCTTT. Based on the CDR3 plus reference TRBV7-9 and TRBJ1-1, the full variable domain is DTGVSQNPRHKITKRGQNVTFRCDPISEHNRLYWYRQTLGQGPEFLTYFQNEAQLEKSRLLSDRFSAERPKGSFSTLEIQRTEQGDSAMYLCASSLDRSTEAFFGQGTRLTVV.

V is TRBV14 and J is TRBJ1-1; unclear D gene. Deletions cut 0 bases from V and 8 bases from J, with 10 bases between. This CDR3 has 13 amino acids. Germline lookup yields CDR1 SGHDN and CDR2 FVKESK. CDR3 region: CASSQEITDEAFF. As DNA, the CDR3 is TGTGCCAGCAGCCAAGAGATTACAGACGAAGCTTTCTTT.

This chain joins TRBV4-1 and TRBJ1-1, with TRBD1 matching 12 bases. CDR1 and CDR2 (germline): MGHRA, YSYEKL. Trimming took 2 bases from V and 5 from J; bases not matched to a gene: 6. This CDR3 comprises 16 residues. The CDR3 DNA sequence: TGCGCCAGCAGCCAACGGGGACAGGGGGCGTTGACTGAAGCTTTCTTT. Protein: CASSQRGQGALTEAFF.

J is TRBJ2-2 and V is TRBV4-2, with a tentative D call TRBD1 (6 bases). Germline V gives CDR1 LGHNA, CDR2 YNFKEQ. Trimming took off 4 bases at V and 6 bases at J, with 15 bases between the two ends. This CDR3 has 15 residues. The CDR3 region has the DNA TGTGCCAGCAGCCCCCGCCAGGGGAGTCCCGGGGAGCTGTTTTTT. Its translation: CASSPRQGSPGELFF.

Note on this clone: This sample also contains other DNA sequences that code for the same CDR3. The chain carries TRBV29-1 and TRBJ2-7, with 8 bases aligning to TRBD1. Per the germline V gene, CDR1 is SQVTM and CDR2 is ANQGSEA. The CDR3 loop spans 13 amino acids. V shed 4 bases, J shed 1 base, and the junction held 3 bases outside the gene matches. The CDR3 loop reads CSVGTGGSYEQYF. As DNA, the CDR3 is TGCAGCGTTGGTACAGGGGGTTCCTACGAGCAGTACTTC.

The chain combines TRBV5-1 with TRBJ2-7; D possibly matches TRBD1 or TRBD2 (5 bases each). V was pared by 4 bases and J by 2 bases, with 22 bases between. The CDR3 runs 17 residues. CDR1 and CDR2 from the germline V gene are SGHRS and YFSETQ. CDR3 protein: CASSPNSRDGTPYEQYF. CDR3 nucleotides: TGCGCCAGCAGCCCCAACTCCCGGGACGGAACTCCCTACGAGCAGTACTTC.

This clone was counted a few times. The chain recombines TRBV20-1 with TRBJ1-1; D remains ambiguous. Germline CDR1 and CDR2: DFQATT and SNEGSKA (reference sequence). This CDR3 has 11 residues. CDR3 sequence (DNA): TGCAGCGGCGATGGGAACACTGAAGCTTTCTTT. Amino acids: CSGDGNTEAFF.

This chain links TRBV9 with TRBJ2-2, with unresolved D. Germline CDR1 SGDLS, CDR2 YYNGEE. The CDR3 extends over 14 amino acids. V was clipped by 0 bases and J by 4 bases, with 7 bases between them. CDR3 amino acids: CASSVGWGTGELFF. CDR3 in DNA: TGTGCCAGCAGCGTAGGCTGGGGCACCGGGGAGCTGTTTTTT.

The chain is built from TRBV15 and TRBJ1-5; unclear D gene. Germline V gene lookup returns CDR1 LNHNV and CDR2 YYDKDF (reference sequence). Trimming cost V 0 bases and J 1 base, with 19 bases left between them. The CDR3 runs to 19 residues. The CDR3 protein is CATSRDVRVEASSNQPQHF. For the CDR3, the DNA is TGTGCCACCAGCAGAGATGTGAGGGTGGAGGCATCGAGCAATCAGCCCCAGCATTTT.

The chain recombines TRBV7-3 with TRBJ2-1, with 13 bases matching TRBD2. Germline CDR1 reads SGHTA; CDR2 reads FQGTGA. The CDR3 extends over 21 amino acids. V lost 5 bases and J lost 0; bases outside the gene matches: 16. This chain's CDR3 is CASSLNPPGLAGPSSYNEQFF. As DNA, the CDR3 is TGTGCCAGCAGCCTCAACCCCCCGGGACTAGCGGGACCGAGCTCCTACAATGAGCAGTTCTTC.

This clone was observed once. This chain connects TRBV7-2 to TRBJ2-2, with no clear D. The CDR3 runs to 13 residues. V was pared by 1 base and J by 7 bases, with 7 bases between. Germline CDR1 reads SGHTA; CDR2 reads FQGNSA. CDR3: CASSLDGNGELFF. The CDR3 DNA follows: TGTGCCAGCAGCTTAGATGGGAACGGGGAGCTGTTTTTT.

The CDR3 reads CASSDMAGGYYGYTF. CDR3 nucleotide sequence: TGTGCCAGCAGTGACATGGCAGGGGGTTACTATGGCTACACCTTC. The chain joins TRBV2 to TRBJ1-2, with 7 nucleotides matching TRBD1. J lost 3 bases, V lost 3 bases, and 7 bases had no gene match. Germline CDR1 SNHLY, CDR2 FYNNEI. The CDR3 is 15 amino acids.

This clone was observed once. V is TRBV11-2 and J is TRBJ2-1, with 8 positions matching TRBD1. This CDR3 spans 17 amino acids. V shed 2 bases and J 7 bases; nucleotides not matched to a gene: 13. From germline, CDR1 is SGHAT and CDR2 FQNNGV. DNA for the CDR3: TGTGCCAGCAGCTTATATCCCCGGGACAGGTCTGAAAATGAGCAGTTCTTC. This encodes CASSLYPRDRSENEQFF.

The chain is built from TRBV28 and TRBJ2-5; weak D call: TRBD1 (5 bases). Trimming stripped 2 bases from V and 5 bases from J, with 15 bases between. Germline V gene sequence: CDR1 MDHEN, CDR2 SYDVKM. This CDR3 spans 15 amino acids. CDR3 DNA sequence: TGTGCCAGCAGTTTAACGGCAGGGTGGCCTGAGACCCAGTACTTC. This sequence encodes CASSLTAGWPETQYF.

CDR3 loop: CASSLTRDSRETQYF. Here the CDR3 DNA reads TGTGCCAGCAGCTTGACACGGGACTCAAGGGAGACCCAGTACTTC. The chain recombines TRBV5-4 with TRBJ2-5; D possibly corresponds to TRBD2 (6 bases). CDR1 is SGHNT and CDR2 is YYREEE in the germline V gene (reference sequence). V was cut by 1 base and J by 5 bases, with 15 bases left in between. CDR3 length: 15 amino acids.

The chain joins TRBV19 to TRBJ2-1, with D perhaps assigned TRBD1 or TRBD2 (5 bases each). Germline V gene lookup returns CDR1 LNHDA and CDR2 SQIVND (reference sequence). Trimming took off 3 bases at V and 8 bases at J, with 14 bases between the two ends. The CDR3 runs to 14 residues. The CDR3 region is CASSMNGAGDEQFF. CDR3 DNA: TGTGCCAGTAGTATGAACGGGGCGGGCGATGAGCAGTTCTTC.

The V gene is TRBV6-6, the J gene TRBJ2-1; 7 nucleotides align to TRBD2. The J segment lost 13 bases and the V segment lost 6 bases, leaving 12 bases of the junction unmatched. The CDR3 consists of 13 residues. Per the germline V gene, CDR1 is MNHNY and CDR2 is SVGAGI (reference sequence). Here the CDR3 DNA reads TGTGCCAGCAGAATTCGCGGGACTAATATTCAGTTCTTC. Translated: CASRIRGTNIQFF.

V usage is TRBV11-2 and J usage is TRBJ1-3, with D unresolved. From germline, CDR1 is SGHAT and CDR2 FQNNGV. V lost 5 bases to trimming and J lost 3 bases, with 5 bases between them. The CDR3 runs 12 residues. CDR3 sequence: CASSGLGNTIYF. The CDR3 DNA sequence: TGTGCCAGCAGCGGACTTGGAAACACCATATATTTT. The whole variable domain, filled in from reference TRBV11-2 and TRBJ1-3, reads EAGVAQSPRYKIIEKRQSVAFWCNPISGHATLYWYQQILGQGPKLLIQFQNNGVVDDSQLPKDRFSAERLKGVDSTLKIQPAKLEDSAVYLCASSGLGNTIYFGEGSWLTVV.

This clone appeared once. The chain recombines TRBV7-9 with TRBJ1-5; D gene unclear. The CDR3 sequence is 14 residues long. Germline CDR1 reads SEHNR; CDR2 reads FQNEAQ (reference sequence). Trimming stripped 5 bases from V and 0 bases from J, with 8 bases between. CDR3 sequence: CASSPDGSNQPQHF. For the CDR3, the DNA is TGTGCCAGCAGCCCGGACGGTAGCAATCAGCCCCAGCATTTT.

The CDR3 sequence: CASSPRTGPAIPPYEQYF. For the CDR3, the DNA is TGTGCCAGCAGCCCCCGGACAGGGCCAGCTATCCCGCCCTACGAGCAGTACTTC. This chain uses TRBV9 with TRBJ2-7; 8 bases agree with TRBD1. The CDR3 has 18 amino acids. The ends lost 4 bases at V and 2 bases at J; junction bases unmatched: 17. In germline, CDR1 is SGDLS, CDR2 YYNGEE.

The CDR3 loop reads CASSPRTGETYNEQFF. The CDR3 bases are TGTGCCAGCAGCCCCCGGACAGGAGAGACCTACAATGAGCAGTTCTTC. V and J are TRBV7-8 and TRBJ2-1, with 7 bases that match TRBD1. Germline values: CDR1 SGHVS, CDR2 FQNEAQ. The trim removed 5 bases at V and 2 bases at J, leaving 9 bases unmatched. CDR3 length: 16 residues.

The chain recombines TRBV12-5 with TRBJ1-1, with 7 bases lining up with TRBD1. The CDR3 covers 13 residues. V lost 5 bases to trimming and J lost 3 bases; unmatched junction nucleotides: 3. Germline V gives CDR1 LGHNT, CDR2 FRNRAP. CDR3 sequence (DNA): TGTGCTAGTGGTATAGGGGGCTACACTGAAGCTTTCTTT. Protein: CASGIGGYTEAFF.

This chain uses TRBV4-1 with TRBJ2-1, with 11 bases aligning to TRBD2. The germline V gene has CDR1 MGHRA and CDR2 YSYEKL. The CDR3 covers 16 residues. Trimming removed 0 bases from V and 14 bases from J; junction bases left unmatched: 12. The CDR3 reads CASSQDKGTSGSGEFF. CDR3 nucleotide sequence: TGCGCCAGCAGCCAAGATAAGGGAACTAGCGGGAGTGGGGAGTTCTTC.

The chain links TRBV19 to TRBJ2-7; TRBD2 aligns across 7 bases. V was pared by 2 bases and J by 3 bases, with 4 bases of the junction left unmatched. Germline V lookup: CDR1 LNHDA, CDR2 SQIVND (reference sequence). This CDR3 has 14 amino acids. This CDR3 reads CASSISGRIYEQYF. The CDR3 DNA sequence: TGTGCCAGTAGTATATCCGGGAGGATCTACGAGCAGTACTTC.

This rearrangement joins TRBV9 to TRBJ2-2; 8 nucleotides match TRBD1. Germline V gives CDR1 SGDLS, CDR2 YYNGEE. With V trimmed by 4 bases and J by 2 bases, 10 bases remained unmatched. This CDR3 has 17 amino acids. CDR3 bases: TGTGCCAGCAGCCTACCCCGGGACAGGTTCAACACCGGGGAGCTGTTTTTT. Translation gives CASSLPRDRFNTGELFF.

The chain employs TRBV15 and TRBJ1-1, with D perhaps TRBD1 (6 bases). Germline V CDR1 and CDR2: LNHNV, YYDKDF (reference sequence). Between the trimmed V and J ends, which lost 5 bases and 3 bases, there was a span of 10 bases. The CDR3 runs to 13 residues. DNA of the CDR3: TGTGCCACCAGCTCGGGGGCACACACTGAAGCTTTCTTT. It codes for CATSSGAHTEAFF. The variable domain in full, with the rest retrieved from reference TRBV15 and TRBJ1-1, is DAMVIQNPRYQVTQFGKPVTLSCSQTLNHNVMYWYQQKSSQAPKLLFHYYDKDFNNEADTPDNFQSRRPNTSFCFLDIRSPGLGDTAMYLCATSSGAHTEAFFGQGTRLTVV.